This entry describes one T cell receptor beta chain. This sample is part of a study of blood T cell repertoires in COVID-19. Study overall: Collection of acute and convalescent COVID-19 samples took place in the United States, Italy and Spain. PBMCs, B-cell-depleted T cells, or T cells provided the cDNA or gDNA that made up the material.

In the authors' methods: Estimation of nucleated cell counts was performed using reference gene primer amplification. Generated by immunoSEQ multiplex PCR, the TCRdb table keeps only in-frame clones and is missing some. Clone size and V and J calls were adopted from that table, with D and trimming inferred from the DNA. The sample shows approximately 50,000 clones, 70% to 85% of them seen only once. From germline, CDR1 is SGHTA and CDR2 FQGNSA. V was shortened by 1 base and J by 2 bases, with 12 bases between the two germline ends. CDR3 length equals 15 residues. This TCR was sampled from a man between 65 and 79 years old with acute or convalescent COVID-19. The chain joins TRBV7-2 to TRBJ2-7; D is perhaps TRBD2 (5 bases). Material for sequencing was peripheral blood. CDR3 bases: TGTGCCAGCAGCTTAGGGGTAGCGCGTGCCTACGAGCAGTACTTC. This sequence encodes CASSLGVARAYEQYF.